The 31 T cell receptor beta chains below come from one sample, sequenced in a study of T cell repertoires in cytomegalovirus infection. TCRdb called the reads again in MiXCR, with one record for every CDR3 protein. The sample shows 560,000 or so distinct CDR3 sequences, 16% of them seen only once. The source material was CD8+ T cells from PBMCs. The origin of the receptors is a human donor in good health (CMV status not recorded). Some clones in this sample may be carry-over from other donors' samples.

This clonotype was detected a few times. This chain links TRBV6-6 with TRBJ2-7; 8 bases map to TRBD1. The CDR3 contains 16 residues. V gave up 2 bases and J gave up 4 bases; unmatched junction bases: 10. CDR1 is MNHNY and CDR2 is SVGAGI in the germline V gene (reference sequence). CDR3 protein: CASSYSRTGPLYEQYF. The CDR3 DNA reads TGTGCCAGCAGTTACAGCAGGACAGGGCCTCTGTACGAGCAGTACTTC.

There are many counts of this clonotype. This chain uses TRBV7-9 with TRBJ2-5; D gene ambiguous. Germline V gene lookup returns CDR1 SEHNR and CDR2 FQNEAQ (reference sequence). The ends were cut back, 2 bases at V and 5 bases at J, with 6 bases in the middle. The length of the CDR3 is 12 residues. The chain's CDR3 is CASSLMRETQYF. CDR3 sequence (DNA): TGTGCCAGCAGCTTAATGCGTGAGACCCAGTACTTC.

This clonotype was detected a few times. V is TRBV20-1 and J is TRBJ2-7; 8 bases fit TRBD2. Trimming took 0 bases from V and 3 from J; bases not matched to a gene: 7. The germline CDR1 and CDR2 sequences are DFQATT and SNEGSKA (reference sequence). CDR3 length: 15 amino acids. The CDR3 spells CSAREVAGLYYEQYF. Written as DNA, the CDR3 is TGCAGTGCTAGAGAGGTAGCGGGGCTTTACTACGAGCAGTACTTC.

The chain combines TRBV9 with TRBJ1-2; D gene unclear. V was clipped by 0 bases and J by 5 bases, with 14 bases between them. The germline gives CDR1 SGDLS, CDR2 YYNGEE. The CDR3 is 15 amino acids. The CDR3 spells CASSVEEGQPYGYTF. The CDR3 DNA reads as TGTGCCAGCAGCGTAGAGGAAGGGCAGCCTTATGGCTACACCTTC.

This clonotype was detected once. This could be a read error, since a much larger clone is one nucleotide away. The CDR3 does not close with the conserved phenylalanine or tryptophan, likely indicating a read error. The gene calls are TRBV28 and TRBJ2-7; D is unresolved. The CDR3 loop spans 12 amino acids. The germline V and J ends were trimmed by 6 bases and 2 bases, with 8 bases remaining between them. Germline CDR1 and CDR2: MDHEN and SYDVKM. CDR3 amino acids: CASRSTTYEQYL. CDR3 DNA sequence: TGTGCCAGCAGATCAACCACCTACGAGCAGTACTTA.

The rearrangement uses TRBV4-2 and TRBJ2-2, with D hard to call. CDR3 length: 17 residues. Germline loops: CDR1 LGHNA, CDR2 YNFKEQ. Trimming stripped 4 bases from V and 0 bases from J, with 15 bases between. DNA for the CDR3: TGTGCCAGCAGCCTCCGGGTGCCACCCGCGAACACCGGGGAGCTGTTTTTT. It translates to CASSLRVPPANTGELFF.

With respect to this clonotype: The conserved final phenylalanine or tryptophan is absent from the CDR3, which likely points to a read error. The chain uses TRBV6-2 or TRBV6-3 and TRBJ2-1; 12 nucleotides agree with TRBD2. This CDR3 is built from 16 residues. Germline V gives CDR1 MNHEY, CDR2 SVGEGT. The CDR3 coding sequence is TGTTCCAGCAGTGACCCGACTAGCGGGGGCTACAATGAGCAGTTCTTA. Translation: CSSSDPTSGGYNEQFL.

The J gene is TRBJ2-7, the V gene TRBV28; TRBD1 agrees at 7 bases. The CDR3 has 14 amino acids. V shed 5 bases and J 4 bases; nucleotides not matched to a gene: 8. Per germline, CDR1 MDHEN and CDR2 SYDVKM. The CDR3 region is CASSLTDRSYEQYF. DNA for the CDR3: TGTGCCAGCAGTCTCACGGACAGGTCTTACGAGCAGTACTTC.

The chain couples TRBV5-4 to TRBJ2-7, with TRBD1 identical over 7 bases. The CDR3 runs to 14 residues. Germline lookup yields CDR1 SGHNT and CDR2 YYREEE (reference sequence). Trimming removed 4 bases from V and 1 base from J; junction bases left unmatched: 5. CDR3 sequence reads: CASSAEQGSYEQYF. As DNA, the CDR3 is TGTGCCAGCAGCGCGGAACAGGGGTCCTACGAGCAGTACTTC. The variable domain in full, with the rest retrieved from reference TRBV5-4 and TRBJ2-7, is ETGVTQSPTHLIKTRGQQVTLRCSSQSGHNTVSWYQQALGQGPQFIFQYYREEENGRGNFPPRFSGLQFPNYSSELNVNALELDDSALYLCASSAEQGSYEQYFGPGTRLTVT.

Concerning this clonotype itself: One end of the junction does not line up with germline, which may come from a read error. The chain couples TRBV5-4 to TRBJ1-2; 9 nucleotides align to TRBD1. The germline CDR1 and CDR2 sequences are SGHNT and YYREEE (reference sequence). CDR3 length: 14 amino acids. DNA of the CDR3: TGTGCCAGCAGCTGGACAGGGGTGAACTATGGCTACAACTTC. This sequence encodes CASSWTGVNYGYNF.

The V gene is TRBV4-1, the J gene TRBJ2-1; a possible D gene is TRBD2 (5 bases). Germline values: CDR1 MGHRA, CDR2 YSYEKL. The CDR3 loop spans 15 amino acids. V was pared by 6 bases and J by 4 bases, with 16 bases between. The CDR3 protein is CASRKREREYNEQFF. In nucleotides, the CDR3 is TGCGCCAGCAGAAAAAGGGAGAGAGAGTACAATGAGCAGTTCTTC.

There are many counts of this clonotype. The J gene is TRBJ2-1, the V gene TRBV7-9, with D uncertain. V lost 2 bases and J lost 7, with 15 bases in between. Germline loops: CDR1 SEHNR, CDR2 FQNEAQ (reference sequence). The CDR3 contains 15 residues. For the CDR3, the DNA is TGTGCCAGCAGCTTAAGCGATTCTCCCTCAAATGAGCAGTTCTTC. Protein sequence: CASSLSDSPSNEQFF.

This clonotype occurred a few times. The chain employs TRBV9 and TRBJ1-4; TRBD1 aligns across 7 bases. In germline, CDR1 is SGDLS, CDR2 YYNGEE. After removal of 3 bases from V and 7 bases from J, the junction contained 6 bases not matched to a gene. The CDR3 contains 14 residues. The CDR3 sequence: CASSARGESEKLFF. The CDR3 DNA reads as TGTGCCAGCAGCGCCAGGGGGGAAAGTGAAAAACTGTTTTTT.

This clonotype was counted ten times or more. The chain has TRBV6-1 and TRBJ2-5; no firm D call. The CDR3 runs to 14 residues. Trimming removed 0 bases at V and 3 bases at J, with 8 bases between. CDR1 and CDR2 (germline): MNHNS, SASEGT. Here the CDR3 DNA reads TGTGCCAGCAGTGAAGCAAGCTCGGAAGAGACCCAGTACTTC. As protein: CASSEASSEETQYF.

The CDR3 DNA reads as TGTGCCAGCAGTCTCTGGGAGGGGCCAGAGACCCAGTACTTC. Translated, it gives CASSLWEGPETQYF. The gene calls are TRBV28 and TRBJ2-5; 7 bases are a match to TRBD2. V was pared by 5 bases and J by 4 bases, with 7 bases of the junction left unmatched. The length of the CDR3 is 14 residues. The V gene's germline CDR1 is MDHEN and CDR2 SYDVKM.

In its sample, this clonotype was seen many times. This chain's CDR3 is CASSPSDIYEQYF. The CDR3 DNA reads TGTGCCAGCAGTCCATCAGATATCTACGAGCAGTACTTC. The V call is TRBV28, the J call TRBJ2-7; D gene unclear. V was clipped by 5 bases and J by 3 bases, with 11 bases between them. CDR1 and CDR2 from the germline V gene are MDHEN and SYDVKM. This CDR3 has 13 residues.

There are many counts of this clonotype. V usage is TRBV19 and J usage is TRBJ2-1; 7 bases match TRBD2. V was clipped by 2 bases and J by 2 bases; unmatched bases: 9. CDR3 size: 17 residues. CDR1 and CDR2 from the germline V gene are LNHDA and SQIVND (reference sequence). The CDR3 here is CASSITGRGGPYNEQFF. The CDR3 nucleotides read TGTGCCAGTAGTATAACGGGTCGGGGAGGGCCCTACAATGAGCAGTTCTTC.

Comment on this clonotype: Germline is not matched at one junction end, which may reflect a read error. The CDR3 DNA follows: TGTGCCAGCAGCGTAGGAGGCTCCAACAATGAGCAGTTCTTC. Its translation is CASSVGGSNNEQFF. J is TRBJ2-1 and V is TRBV9, with D uncertain. The CDR3 has 14 residues. The germline CDR1 and CDR2 sequences are SGDLS and YYNGEE.

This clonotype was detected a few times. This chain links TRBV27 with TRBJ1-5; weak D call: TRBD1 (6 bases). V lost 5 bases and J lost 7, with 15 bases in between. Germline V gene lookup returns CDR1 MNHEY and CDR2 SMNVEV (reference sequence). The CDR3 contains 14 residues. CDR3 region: CASSDTGTGQPQHF. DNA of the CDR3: TGTGCCAGCAGTGACACAGGGACGGGACAGCCCCAGCATTTT.

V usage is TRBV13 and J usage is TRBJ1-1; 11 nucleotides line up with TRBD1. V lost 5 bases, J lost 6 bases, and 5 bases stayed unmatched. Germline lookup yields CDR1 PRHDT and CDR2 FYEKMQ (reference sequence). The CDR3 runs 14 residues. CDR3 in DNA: TGTGCCAGCAGCCCCGGACAGGGGGCTTCTGAAGCTTTCTTT. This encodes CASSPGQGASEAFF.

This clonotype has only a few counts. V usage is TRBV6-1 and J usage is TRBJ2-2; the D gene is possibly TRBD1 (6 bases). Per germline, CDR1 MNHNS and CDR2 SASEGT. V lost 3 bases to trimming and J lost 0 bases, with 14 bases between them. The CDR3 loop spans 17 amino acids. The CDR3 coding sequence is TGTGCCAGCAGTGAGAAACAGGGATGGACGAACACCGGGGAGCTGTTTTTT. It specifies CASSEKQGWTNTGELFF.

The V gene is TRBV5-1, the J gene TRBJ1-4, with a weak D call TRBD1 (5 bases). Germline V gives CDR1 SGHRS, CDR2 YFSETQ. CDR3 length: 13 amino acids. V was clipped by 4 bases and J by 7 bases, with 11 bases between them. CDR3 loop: CASSPLGGEKLFF. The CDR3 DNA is TGCGCCAGCAGCCCCCTCGGGGGTGAAAAACTGTTTTTT.

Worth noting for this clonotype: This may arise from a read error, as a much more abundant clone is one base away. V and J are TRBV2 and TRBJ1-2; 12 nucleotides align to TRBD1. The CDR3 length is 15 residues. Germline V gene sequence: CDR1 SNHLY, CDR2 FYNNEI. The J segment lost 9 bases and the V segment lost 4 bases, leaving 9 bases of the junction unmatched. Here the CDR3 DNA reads TGTGCCAGCAGTGCCCGGGACAGGGGGCTTCGTAGCTACACCTTC. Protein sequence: CASSARDRGLRSYTF. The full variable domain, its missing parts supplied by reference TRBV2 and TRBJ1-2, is EPEVTQTPSHQVTQMGQEVILRCVPISNHLYFYWYRQILGQKVEFLVSFYNNEISEKSEIFDDQFSVERPDGSNFTLKIRSTKLEDSAMYFCASSARDRGLRSYTFGSGTRLTVV.

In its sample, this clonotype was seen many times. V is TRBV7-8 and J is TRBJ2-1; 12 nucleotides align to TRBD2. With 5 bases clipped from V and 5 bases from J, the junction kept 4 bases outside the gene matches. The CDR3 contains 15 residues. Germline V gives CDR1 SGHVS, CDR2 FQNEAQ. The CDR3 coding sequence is TGTGCCAGCAGCGAGACTAGCGGGGGCCACAATGAGCAGTTCTTC. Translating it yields CASSETSGGHNEQFF.

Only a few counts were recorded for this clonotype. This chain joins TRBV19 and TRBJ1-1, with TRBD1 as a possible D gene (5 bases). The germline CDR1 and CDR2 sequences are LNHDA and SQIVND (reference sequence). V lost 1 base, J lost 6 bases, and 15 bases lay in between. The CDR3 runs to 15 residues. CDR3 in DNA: TGTGCCAGTAGTATAGGACCTGACGGGGACGCTGAAGCTTTCTTT. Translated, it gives CASSIGPDGDAEAFF. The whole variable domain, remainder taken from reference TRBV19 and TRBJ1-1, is DGGITQSPKYLFRKEGQNVTLSCEQNLNHDAMYWYRQDPGQGLRLIYYSQIVNDFQKGDIAEGYSVSREKKESFPLTVTSAQKNPTAFYLCASSIGPDGDAEAFFGQGTRLTVV.

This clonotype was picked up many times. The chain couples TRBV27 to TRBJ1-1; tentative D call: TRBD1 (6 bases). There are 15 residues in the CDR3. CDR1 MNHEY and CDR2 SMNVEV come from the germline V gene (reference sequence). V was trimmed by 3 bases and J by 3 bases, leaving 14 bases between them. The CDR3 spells CASSFGGGADTEAFF. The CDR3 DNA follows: TGTGCCAGCAGTTTTGGGGGGGGGGCAGACACTGAAGCTTTCTTT.

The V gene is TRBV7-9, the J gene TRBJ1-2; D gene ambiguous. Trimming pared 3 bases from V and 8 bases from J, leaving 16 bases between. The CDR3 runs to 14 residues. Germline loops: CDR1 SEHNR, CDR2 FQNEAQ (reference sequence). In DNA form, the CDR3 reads TGTGCCAGCAGCTTGGGTGGCGAGCCACGCGGCTACACCTTC. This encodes CASSLGGEPRGYTF.

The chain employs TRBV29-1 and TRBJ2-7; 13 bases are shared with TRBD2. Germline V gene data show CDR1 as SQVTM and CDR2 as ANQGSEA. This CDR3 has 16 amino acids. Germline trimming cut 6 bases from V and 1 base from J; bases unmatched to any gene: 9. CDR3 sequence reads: CSVDGLAGAPSYEQYF. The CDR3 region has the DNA TGCAGCGTGGACGGACTAGCGGGGGCCCCATCCTACGAGCAGTACTTC.

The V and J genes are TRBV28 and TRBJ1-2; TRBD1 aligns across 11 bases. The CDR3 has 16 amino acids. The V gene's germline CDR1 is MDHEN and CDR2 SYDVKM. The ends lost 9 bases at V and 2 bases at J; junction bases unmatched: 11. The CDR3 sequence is CARSQPGTGGNYGYTF. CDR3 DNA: TGTGCCAGGAGTCAACCCGGGACAGGGGGAAACTATGGCTACACCTTC.

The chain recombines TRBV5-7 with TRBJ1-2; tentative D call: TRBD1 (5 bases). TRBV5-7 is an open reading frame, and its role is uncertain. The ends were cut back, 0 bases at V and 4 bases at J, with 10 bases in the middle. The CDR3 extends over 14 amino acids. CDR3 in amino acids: CASSLGPDSYGYTF. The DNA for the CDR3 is TGTGCCAGCAGCTTGGGCCCTGACAGCTATGGCTACACCTTC.

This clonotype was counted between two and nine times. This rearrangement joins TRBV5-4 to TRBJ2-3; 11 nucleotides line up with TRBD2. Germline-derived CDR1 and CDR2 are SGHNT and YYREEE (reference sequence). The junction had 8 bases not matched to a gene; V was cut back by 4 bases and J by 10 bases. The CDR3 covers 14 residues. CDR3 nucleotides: TGTGCCAGCAGCGAGGGACTAGCGGATTTGGCGCAGTATTTT. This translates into CASSEGLADLAQYF. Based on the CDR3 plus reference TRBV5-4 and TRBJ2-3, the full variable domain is ETGVTQSPTHLIKTRGQQVTLRCSSQSGHNTVSWYQQALGQGPQFIFQYYREEENGRGNFPPRFSGLQFPNYSSELNVNALELDDSALYLCASSEGLADLAQYFGPGTRLTVL.